This T cell receptor beta chain is from a study of cytomegalovirus exposure and HLA in healthy donors (dated by TCRdb to about 2017). Concerning the study at large: In an earlier analysis of fewer than 750 of the donors, less than 350 Gb of sequence data and 120 million or so unique TCR beta sequences from 180 million or so T cells were reported. About 300 gigabases of sequencing data and 78 million or so unique TCR sequences were included in an early release covering about 700 HLA-typed donors. Of the 398 genotyped donors, roughly 80% fell in the genetic ancestry cluster associated with self-reported Caucasian donors. The study was designed to test whether signatures of past pathogen exposure could be identified by cataloging public T cell receptors. The study profiled the T cell repertoires of under 850 subjects by immunosequencing and related them to cytomegalovirus serostatus. Along with the roughly 700-subject first cohort, a separate validation cohort of 120 different subjects was used. To predict cytomegalovirus infection status, the study brought together high-throughput TCR immunosequencing, statistical association of individual TCRs with disease status, and machine learning. In a later analysis, previously published TCR beta repertoires from some 640 donors were re-analyzed and high-resolution HLA genotyping was added so that TCR occurrence patterns could be studied. In the later analysis, no new phenotypic data were used to find candidate immune exposures; instead, reliance was placed on TCR beta sequences and their occurrence across donors. In an earlier analysis of around 540 of the donors, high-throughput TCR beta sequencing was used to judge whether each TCR beta V gene segment behaved as functional or pseudogenic. Donor age, sex, ethnicity and CMV serostatus were compiled alongside the repertoire data. In a later genetic analysis, genome-wide SNP genotypes for 398 of the 666 donors were used, and that subset was treated as a discovery cohort. All discovery cohort repertoires had been generated on a single sequencing platform. Class I and class II HLA loci were covered by the typing at four-digit resolution. Typing coverage differed by locus: A, B, C, DRB1 and DQB1 were typed in roughly 620-630 donors, DQA1 in about 500, DPA1 in around 580, and DPB1 in just under 490. Roughly five DR-DQ haplotypes were treated as single units for association and clustering because of strong linkage in the cohort. On average, approximately 250,000 unique TCR beta nucleotide sequences were sequenced per donor among several hundred genotyped donors of the cohort, with 15% to 20% of those sequences being non-productive.

From the germline V gene, CDR1 is MDHEN and CDR2 is SYDVKM. Trimmed from V: 6 bases; trimmed from J: 4 bases; junction bases lacking a gene match: 5. The CDR3 contains 15 residues, cysteine and phenylalanine counted. The only DNA kept is the CDR3, 45 bases in frame from the first base. Receptor libraries were prepared by the immunoSEQ multiplex PCR assay. A mixture of 60 forward primers for TCR Vbeta segments and 13 reverse primers for TCR Jbeta segments was used in the multiplex PCR. Amplification of the CDR3 region of rearranged TCR beta genes was performed with a multiplex PCR assay on genomic DNA. On the Illumina HiSeq System, the amplified TCR beta libraries were sequenced as 87-base-pair reads. In the source study's methods: A later analysis counted tens of millions of unique TCR beta chains across the 500 to 850 repertoires, and 9 million to 14 million of these chains were shared by at least two donors. A nearest-neighbor algorithm error-corrected the raw reads and collapsed the reads into unique sequences, merging closely related sequences to remove PCR and sequencing errors. To assign V, D and J gene segments, CDR3 sequences were aligned to IMGT reference sequences. For a sequence to be retained, a match of at least six nucleotides was required to both a V gene segment and a J gene segment. A rearrangement counted as productive if the CDR3 had no stop codons and remained in frame with V and J, and every other rearrangement counted as non-productive. Following IMGT convention, CDR3 was defined as the stretch from the second conserved V-encoded cysteine up to the conserved J-encoded phenylalanine. Sequences without an unambiguous match to a single V gene segment were excluded from the earlier analysis of 500 to 700 of the donors. In an earlier analysis of a few hundred of the donors, V segments were called functional above 56.7% productive rearrangements and were called segregating when the between-donor standard deviation exceeded 5%. To diagnose cytomegalovirus status from the catalog of TCR beta chain sequences, a statistical classification framework was built. In a later analysis, V and J genes were assigned by comparing TCR nucleotide sequences against IMGT/GENE-DB human TR gene sequences. In a later analysis, CDR3 sequences and most-parsimonious VDJ recombination scenarios were assigned using the TCRdist pipeline. In a later analysis, every TCR beta chain was defined by the combination of its CDR3 amino acid sequence and its V-gene family, and reads without a unique V-gene family were dropped. A later analysis removed 592 highly shared, low-generation-probability nucleotide sequences to deal with suspected cross-contamination and a sequencing artifact. In a later analysis, a clonal expansion index was calculated for each public chain from normalized within-repertoire ranks of inferred template counts. In a later analysis, generation probabilities were computed using a VDJ recombination model fitted to out-of-frame rearrangements, and the results were checked against IGoR. A later analysis scored TCR-TCR, TCR-HLA and TCR-CMV co-occurrence with hypergeometric tests, applying a repertoire-size bias correction to TCR pairs. False discovery rates were estimated in a later analysis by permuting HLA or CMV assignments 20 times. In a later analysis, co-occurring TCRs were grouped using DBSCAN, and TCRdist sequence similarity was added for clustering within HLA-allele-positive subsets. Repertoires with fewer than 30,000 or more than 120,000 public chains, plus five repertoires with anomalous nucleotide sharing, were excluded from co-occurrence clustering. Imported from immuneACCESS, the table was reduced by TCRdb to in-frame sequences with V and J called. These copies leave out some clones; in studies compared against another copy, an unresolved V gene accounts for under half, and the cause of the remainder is not known. The V and J calls and clone size are taken from that table; D and trimming were inferred from the DNA. Across this sample there are over 100,000 clones, with roughly four fifths seen only once. The top ten clonotypes cover 20% to 25% of the sample.

The cohort was made up of hundreds of healthy bone marrow donors. All cohort members were sampled while nominally healthy, although unrecorded immune exposures were likely present. The donor was CMV seropositive and belonged to the group of 250 to 300 seropositive cohort members. A peripheral blood sample was collected from each donor, and TCR beta sequencing was performed on peripheral blood mononuclear cells. Genomic DNA was extracted from the blood cell samples with the Qiagen DNeasy Blood Extraction Kit. This clone appeared a few times. No cognate antigen has been identified for it. No per-base quality is available; no much larger clone lies one base away. General findings and caveats noted by the study authors: In an earlier analysis of 587 of the donors, most TCR beta V segments appeared in productive rearrangements about 90% or about 30% of the time, broadly matching IMGT annotations. Sequencing depth was assumed to be roughly uniform across donors in the presence/absence analyses, though that assumption may not hold. For the cohort, immune exposure information was limited to CMV serostatus. Specific HLA alleles were associated with roughly 16,000 TCR beta sequences at a false discovery rate of 0.05 in a later analysis. According to a later analysis, TCR association rates differed among HLA loci, with DRB1 alleles showing the most associated TCRs and HLA-C alleles showing the fewest. In a later genetic analysis, a missense DCLRE1C variant was associated with V-gene and J-gene trimming of TCR beta chains, and the association was replicated in an independent cohort. Because HLA typing was unavailable for some donors at each locus, only the typed subset was used in association tests. The authors suggested that the approach could potentially be extended to other disease states and immunological phenotypes. In vitro tests confirmed that a few of the cytomegalovirus-associated TCR beta chains recognize cytomegalovirus antigens. Across donors, most TCR sequences were observed very rarely, whereas some public TCRs were present in many individuals. According to a later analysis, most CMV-associated TCR beta chains appeared to be HLA-restricted, and the HLA associations seemed to be driven largely by CMV exposure. Because the 87-base-pair reads could not distinguish some IMGT-functional V segments, including TRBV6-2 and TRBV6-3, those segments were excluded. A further reported finding was that TCR beta sequences accurately predicted the HLA-A and HLA-B alleles for most subjects in the first cohort. Linkage disequilibrium might explain the correlated functional status among segregating V segments, but an unknown experimental factor could not be ruled out. A later analysis reported that several top co-occurrence clusters appeared linked to parvovirus B19, influenza, CMV and Epstein-Barr virus. Strong co-occurrence of HLA alleles, especially DR and DQ, made assigning TCR associations to individual alleles difficult. Compared with equally common non-associated chains, HLA-associated TCR beta chains in a later analysis were more clonally expanded and had lower generation probabilities. The classifier was reported to diagnose cytomegalovirus status with high specificity and sensitivity in both the original and validation cohorts. Because counts were too low, some 16 rarely observed V segments, including chromosome 9 orphons, were excluded from the earlier analysis of several hundred of the donors. This cohort had only TCR beta chains sequenced, and the lack of alpha or paired-chain data limited which features could be detected. A cluster of highly shared sequence variants was judged likely to represent a technical artifact of the sequencing pipeline. According to a later genetic analysis, donors in an Asian-associated ancestry cluster had fewer N-insertions in productive TCRs than the approximately 710-donor mean. The study listed approximately 150 TCR beta chains as associated with cytomegalovirus.

The source material was PBMCs. This TCR was recovered from a man younger than 40 in good health and CMV-seropositive. The receptor chain draws on TRBV28 and TRBJ1-6; 8 central bases correspond to TRBD1. The CDR3 corresponds to CASSRRQGYNSPLHF. At the DNA level, the sequence is TGTGCCAGCAGCCGGCGACAGGGGTATAATTCACCCCTCCACTTT.